This TCR beta chain came from a study of blood T cell repertoires in COVID-19. In the authors' workflow: Amplification of reference gene primers was used by the study to estimate nucleated cell counts. Libraries were prepared by immunoSEQ multiplex PCR; TCRdb keeps only in-frame clonotypes and omits some of them. That table is the source of V, J and clone size, and D and trimming were worked out from the DNA. The sample lists approximately 300,000 clones; 86% were seen once. Germline CDR1 is SGDLS and CDR2 is YYNGEE. CDR3 length: 12 residues. The ends were cut back, 1 base at V and 8 bases at J, with 9 bases in the middle.

The material sequenced was peripheral blood. This clonotype originated in a woman aged 45-59 years with acute or convalescent COVID-19. This chain links TRBV9 with TRBJ1-1, with D possibly being TRBD1 (5 bases). CDR3 DNA: TGTGCCAGCAGCGTACGGGGGGAGGAAGCTTTCTTT. Translated: CASSVRGEEAFF.